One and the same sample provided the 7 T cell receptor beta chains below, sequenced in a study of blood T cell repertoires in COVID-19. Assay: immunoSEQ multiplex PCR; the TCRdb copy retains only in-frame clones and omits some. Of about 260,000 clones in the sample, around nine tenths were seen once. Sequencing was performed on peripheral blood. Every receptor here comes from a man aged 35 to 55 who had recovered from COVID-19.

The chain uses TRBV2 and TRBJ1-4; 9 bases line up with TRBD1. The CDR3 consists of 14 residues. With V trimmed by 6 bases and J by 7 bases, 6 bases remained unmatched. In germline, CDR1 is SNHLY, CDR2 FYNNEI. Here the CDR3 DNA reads TGTGCCAGCAGCGAGGGACAGGGATTTGAAAAACTGTTTTTT. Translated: CASSEGQGFEKLFF.

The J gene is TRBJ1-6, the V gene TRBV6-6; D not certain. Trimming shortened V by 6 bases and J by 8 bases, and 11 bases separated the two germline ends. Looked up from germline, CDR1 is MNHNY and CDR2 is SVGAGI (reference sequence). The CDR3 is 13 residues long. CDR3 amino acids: CASSLHGDSPLHF. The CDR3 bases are TGTGCCAGCAGCCTTCACGGGGATTCACCCCTCCACTTT.

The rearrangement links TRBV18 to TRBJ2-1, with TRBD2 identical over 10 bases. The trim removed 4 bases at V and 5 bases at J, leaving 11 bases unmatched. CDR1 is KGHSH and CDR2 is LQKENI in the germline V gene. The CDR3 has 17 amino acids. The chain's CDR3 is CASSLVASGGYNNEQFF. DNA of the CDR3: TGTGCCAGCTCACTGGTCGCTAGCGGGGGTTACAACAATGAGCAGTTCTTC.

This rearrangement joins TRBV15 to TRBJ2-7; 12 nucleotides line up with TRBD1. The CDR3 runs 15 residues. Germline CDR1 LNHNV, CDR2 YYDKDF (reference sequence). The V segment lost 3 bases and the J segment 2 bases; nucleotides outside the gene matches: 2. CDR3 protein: CATSRGTGGTYEQYF. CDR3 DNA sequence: TGTGCCACCAGCAGGGGGACAGGGGGCACCTACGAGCAGTACTTC.

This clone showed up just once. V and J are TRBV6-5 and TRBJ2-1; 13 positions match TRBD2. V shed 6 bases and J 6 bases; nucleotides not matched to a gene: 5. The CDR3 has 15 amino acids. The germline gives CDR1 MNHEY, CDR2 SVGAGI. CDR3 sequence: CASSATSGGGNEQFF. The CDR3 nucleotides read TGTGCCAGCAGCGCCACTAGCGGGGGGGGCAATGAGCAGTTCTTC.

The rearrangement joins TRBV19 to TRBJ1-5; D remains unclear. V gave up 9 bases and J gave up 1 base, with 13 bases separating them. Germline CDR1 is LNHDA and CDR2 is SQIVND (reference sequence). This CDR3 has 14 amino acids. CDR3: CASSPRGSNQPQHF. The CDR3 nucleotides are TGTGCCAGCTCACCCAGAGGAAGCAATCAGCCCCAGCATTTT.

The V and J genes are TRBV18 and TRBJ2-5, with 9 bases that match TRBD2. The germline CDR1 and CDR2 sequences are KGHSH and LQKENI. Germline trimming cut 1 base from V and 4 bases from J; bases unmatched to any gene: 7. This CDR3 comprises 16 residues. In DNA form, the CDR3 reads TGTGCCAGCTCACCACGGCGTAGCGGGGGAGTAGAGACCCAGTACTTC. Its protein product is CASSPRRSGGVETQYF.